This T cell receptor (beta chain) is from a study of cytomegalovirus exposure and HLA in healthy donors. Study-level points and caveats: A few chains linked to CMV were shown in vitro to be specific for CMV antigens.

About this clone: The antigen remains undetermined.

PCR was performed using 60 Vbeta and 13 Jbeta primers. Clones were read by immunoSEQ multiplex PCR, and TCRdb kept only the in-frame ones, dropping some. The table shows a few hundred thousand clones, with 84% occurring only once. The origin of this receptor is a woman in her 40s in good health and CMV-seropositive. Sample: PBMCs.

The CDR3 DNA is TGTGCCATTACTTCGGGGGAGTCTTACAATGAGCAGTTCTTC. Protein sequence: CAITSGESYNEQFF. This chain links TRBV10-3 with TRBJ2-1, with D tentatively TRBD2 (6 bases). Trimming removed 9 bases at V and 4 bases at J, with 16 bases between. CDR3 size: 14 residues. Germline values: CDR1 ENHRY, CDR2 SYGVKD.